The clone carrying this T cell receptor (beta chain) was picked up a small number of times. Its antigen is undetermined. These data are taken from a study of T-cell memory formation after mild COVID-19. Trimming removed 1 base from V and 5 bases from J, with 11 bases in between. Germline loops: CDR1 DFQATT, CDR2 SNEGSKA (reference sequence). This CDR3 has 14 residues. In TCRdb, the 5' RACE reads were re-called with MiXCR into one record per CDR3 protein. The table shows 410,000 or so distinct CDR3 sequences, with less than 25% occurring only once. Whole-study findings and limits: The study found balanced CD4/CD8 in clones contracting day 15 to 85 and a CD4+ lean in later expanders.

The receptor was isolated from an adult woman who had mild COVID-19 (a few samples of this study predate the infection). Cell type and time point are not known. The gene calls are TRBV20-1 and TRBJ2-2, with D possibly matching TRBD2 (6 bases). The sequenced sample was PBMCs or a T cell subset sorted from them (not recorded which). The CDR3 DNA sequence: TGCAGTGCTAGAGTCGGGAGTAGGACCGGGGAGCTGTTTTTT. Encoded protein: CSARVGSRTGELFF.